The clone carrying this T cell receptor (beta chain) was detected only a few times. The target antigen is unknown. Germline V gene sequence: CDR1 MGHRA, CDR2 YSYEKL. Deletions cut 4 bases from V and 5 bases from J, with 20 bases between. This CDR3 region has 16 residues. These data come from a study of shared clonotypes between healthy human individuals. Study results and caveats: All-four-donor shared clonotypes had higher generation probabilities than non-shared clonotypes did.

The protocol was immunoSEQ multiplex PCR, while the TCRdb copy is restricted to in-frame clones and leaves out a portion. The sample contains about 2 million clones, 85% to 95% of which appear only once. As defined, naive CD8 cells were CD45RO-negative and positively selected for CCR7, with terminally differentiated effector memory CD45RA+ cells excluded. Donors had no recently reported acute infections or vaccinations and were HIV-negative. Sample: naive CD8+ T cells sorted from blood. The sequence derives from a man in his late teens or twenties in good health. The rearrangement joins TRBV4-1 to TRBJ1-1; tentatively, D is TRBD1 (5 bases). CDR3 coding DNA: TGCGCCAGCAGCCCCGAAATTGGTCAGGGCAGAACTGAAGCTTTCTTT. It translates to CASSPEIGQGRTEAFF.